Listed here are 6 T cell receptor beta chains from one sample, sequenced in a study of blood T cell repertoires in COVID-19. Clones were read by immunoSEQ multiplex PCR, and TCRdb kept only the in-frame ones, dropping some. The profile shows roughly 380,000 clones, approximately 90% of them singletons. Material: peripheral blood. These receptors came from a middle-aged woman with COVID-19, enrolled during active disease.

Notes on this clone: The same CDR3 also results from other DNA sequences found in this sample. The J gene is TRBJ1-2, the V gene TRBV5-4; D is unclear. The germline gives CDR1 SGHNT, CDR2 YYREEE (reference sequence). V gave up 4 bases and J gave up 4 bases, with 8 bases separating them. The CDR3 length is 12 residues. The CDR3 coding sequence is TGTGCCAGCAGCCCAGGCCCCTATGGCTACACCTTC. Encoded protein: CASSPGPYGYTF.

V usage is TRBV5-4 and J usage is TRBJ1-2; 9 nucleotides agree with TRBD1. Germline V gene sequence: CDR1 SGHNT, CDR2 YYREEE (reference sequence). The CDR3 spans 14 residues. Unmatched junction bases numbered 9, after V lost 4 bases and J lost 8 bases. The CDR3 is CASSIPGTGRGYTF. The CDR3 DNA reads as TGTGCCAGCAGCATACCCGGGACAGGGAGAGGCTACACCTTC.

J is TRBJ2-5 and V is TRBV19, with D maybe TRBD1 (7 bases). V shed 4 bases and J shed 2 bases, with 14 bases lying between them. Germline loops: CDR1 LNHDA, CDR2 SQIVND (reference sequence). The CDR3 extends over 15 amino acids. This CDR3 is CASSTYRGLQETQYF. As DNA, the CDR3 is TGTGCCAGTAGTACCTACAGGGGACTTCAAGAGACCCAGTACTTC.

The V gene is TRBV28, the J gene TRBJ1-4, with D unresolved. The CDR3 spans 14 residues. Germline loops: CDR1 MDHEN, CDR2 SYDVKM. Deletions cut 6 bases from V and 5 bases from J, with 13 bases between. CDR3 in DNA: TGTGCCAGCAGCTCCGGGTTCTTAAATGAAAAACTGTTTTTT. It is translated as CASSSGFLNEKLFF.

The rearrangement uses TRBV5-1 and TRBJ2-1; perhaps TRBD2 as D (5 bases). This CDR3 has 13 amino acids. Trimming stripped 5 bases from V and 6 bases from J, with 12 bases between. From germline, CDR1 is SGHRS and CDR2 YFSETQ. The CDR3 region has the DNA TGCGCCAGCAGATATGCGGGCGCCAATGAGCAGTTCTTC. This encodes CASRYAGANEQFF.

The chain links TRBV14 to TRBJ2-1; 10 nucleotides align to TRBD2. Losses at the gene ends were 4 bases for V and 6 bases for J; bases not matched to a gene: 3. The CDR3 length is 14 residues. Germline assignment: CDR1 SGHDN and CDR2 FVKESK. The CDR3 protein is CASSLRTSGNEQFF. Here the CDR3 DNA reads TGTGCCAGCAGCCTCAGGACTAGCGGCAATGAGCAGTTCTTC.